The rows below give T cell receptor beta chains drawn from one sample of a study of cytomegalovirus exposure and HLA in healthy donors. This table comes from immunoSEQ multiplex PCR, and its TCRdb copy is limited to in-frame clones, with some not included. The data show 85,000 to 120,000 clones, more than 70% seen once. Source material: PBMCs. The receptors come from a man aged 40-50 years in good health and CMV-seronegative. Both conserved end residues are part of each CDR3. A D gene is named only where the DNA matches it firmly. Expanded clones get a size class; other rows say once, few or many, or leave the size out.

TRBJ2-7,-,TRBV29-1,few,CSVEDRAGGGKQYF,TGCAGCGTTGAAGACAGGGCCGGCGGAGGGAAGCAGTACTTC
TRBJ2-7,-,TRBV4-1,-,CASSQASVPGEQYF,TGCGCCAGCAGCCAAGCTTCGGTACCAGGCGAGCAGTACTTC
TRBJ2-5,-,TRBV25-1,-,CASSEFEPKAQYF,TGTGCCAGCAGTGAATTTGAGCCAAAAGCCCAATACTTC
TRBJ2-7,-,TRBV5-1,few,CASSLPGVQGPHEQYF,TGCGCCAGCAGCCTCCCGGGGGTACAGGGGCCCCACGAGCAGTACTTC
TRBJ1-1,-,TRBV7-2,-,CASSLVEGTEAFF,TGTGCCAGCAGCTTAGTTGAGGGCACTGAAGCTTTCTTT
TRBJ2-2,TRBD1,TRBV9,-,CASSARDRMNTGELFF,TGTGCCAGCAGCGCGAGGGACAGGATGAACACCGGGGAGCTGTTTTTT
TRBJ2-5,-,TRBV5-6,-,CASSLRLVGQETQYF,TGTGCCAGCAGCTTGAGACTAGTGGGGCAAGAGACCCAGTACTTC
TRBJ2-3,-,TRBV7-9,-,CASSPDSWKQYF,TGTGCCAGCAGCCCTGACAGCTGGAAGCAGTATTTT
TRBJ1-5,TRBD1,TRBV19,-,CASSQQRGPQPQHF,TGTGCCAGTAGCCAACAGAGGGGGCCTCAGCCCCAGCATTTT
TRBJ2-1,-,TRBV14,-,CASRAVGDEQFF,TGTGCCAGCAGAGCAGTAGGGGATGAGCAGTTCTTC
TRBJ2-5,-,TRBV7-7,-,CASSLWFTEQETQYF,TGTGCCAGCAGCTTATGGTTTACAGAACAAGAGACCCAGTACTTC
TRBJ1-5,-,TRBV1,once,CTSSQDQVNGEDTDNQPQHF,TGCACCAGCAGCCAAGATCAGGTGAATGGTGAGGACACCGACAATCAGCCCCAGCATTTT
TRBJ2-1,TRBD2,TRBV5-1,-,CASSRLAGGLNSYNEQFF,TGCGCCAGCAGCCGTCTAGCGGGGGGACTCAACTCCTACAATGAGCAGTTCTTC
TRBJ2-7,TRBD1,TRBV5-1,-,CASSLGDRANEQYF,TGCGCCAGCAGCTTGGGGGACAGGGCCAACGAGCAGTACTTC
TRBJ2-1,TRBD1,TRBV4-1,-,CASSQPGQGLNEQFF,TGCGCCAGCAGCCAACCGGGACAGGGGTTGAATGAGCAGTTCTTC
TRBJ2-3,-,TRBV9,-,CASNEGGSTDTQYF,TGTGCCAGCAATGAAGGCGGGAGCACAGATACGCAGTATTTT
TRBJ1-5,TRBD1,TRBV19,-,CASRRGDSSNQPQHF,TGTGCCAGTAGGCGAGGGGACAGTAGCAATCAGCCCCAGCATTTT
TRBJ1-2,TRBD1,TRBV2,-,CASSEGLTGTAGYTF,TGTGCCAGCAGTGAAGGGTTAACCGGGACAGCTGGCTACACCTTC
TRBJ1-1,-,TRBV18,once,CASSPRAGGQNTEAFF,TGTGCCAGCTCACCACGGGCGGGGGGGCAAAACACTGAAGCTTTCTTT
TRBJ2-7,TRBD2,TRBV11-2,-,CASSLDAPLAGGREQYF,TGTGCCAGCAGCTTAGATGCCCCCCTAGCGGGGGGCAGGGAGCAGTACTTC
TRBJ1-2,-,TRBV7-8,-,CASSPTGGGRGYTF,TGTGCCAGCAGCCCCACGGGGGGCGGGAGGGGCTACACCTTC
TRBJ1-1,TRBD1,TRBV5-1,-,CASSTRTGWNTEAFF,TGCGCCAGCAGCACCCGGACAGGGTGGAACACTGAAGCTTTCTTT
TRBJ1-5,TRBD1,TRBV6-5,-,CASRGQGVNQPQHF,TGTGCCAGCAGGGGACAGGGGGTCAATCAGCCCCAGCATTTT
TRBJ1-5,-,TRBV19,-,CASSIRDNNQPQHF,TGTGCCAGTAGTATACGGGACAACAATCAGCCCCAGCATTTT
TRBJ2-2,TRBD1,TRBV6-1,-,CASSVDRDTGELFF,TGTGCCAGCAGTGTGGACAGGGACACCGGGGAGCTGTTTTTT
TRBJ2-7,-,TRBV6-1,-,CASSDPLGASYEQYF,TGTGCCAGCAGTGACCCTCTGGGGGCCTCCTACGAGCAGTACTTC
TRBJ1-5,-,TRBV6-1,-,CASSYSSNQPQHF,TGTGCCAGCAGTTATAGTAGCAATCAGCCCCAGCATTTT
TRBJ1-1,-,TRBV4-1,-,CASSRDNMNTEAFF,TGCGCCAGCAGCCGGGACAACATGAACACTGAAGCTTTCTTT
TRBJ2-5,TRBD2,TRBV18,-,CASSLIPLIAGQETQYF,TGTGCCAGCTCACTCATTCCACTTATAGCGGGGCAAGAGACCCAGTACTTC
TRBJ2-3,TRBD1,TRBV19,-,CASSTGQGAPDTQYF,TGTGCCAGTAGTACGGGACAGGGGGCCCCAGATACGCAGTATTTT
TRBJ2-1,-,TRBV6-4,-,CASSVSAGASYNEQFF,TGTGCCAGCAGTGTATCGGCAGGGGCCTCCTACAATGAGCAGTTCTTC
TRBJ1-2,-,TRBV10-3,few,CAISVLAGSSGYTF,TGTGCCATCAGTGTCCTTGCGGGATCGAGTGGCTACACCTTC
TRBJ1-2,TRBD1,TRBV19,-,CASSSTDRVYGYTF,TGTGCCAGTAGTTCTACGGACAGGGTATACGGCTACACCTTC
TRBJ2-5,-,TRBV2,-,CASRSEETQYF,TGTGCCAGCAGATCAGAAGAGACCCAGTACTTC
TRBJ2-5,-,TRBV13,-,CASSFYGRFQETQYF,TGTGCCAGCAGCTTCTACGGGAGATTCCAAGAGACCCAGTACTTC
TRBJ1-1,-,TRBV19,few,CASRKGGGYPEAFF,TGTGCCAGTAGGAAAGGTGGAGGTTACCCCGAAGCTTTCTTT
TRBJ2-6,-,TRBV18,-,CASSPRHNSGANVLTF,TGTGCCAGCTCACCACGGCACAACTCTGGGGCCAACGTCCTGACTTTC
TRBJ1-1,-,TRBV7-9,-,CASSLGGLNTEAFF,TGTGCCAGCAGCTTAGGGGGCTTGAACACTGAAGCTTTCTTT
TRBJ1-1,TRBD1,TRBV4-2,-,CASSQDPGQGLSKTEAFF,TGTGCCAGCAGCCAAGACCCCGGACAGGGGCTGTCGAAGACTGAAGCTTTCTTT
TRBJ2-1,TRBD2,TRBV19,-,CASSIGGATYNEQFF,TGTGCCAGTAGTATCGGGGGGGCCACCTACAATGAGCAGTTCTTC
TRBJ2-5,-,TRBV9,-,CASSPGGPETQYF,TGTGCCAGCAGCCCCGGGGGGCCAGAGACCCAGTACTTC
TRBJ1-3,-,TRBV11-2,-,CASSLGRGGGGNTIYF,TGTGCCAGCAGCTTAGGGCGCGGCGGTGGCGGAAACACCATATATTTT
TRBJ2-3,-,TRBV19,-,CASRTLHSAGLNTQYF,TGTGCCAGTAGGACATTACATTCCGCGGGTTTGAATACGCAGTATTTT
TRBJ1-5,-,TRBV2,-,CASSTNLGGQPQHF,TGTGCCAGCAGTACTAATCTTGGTGGTCAGCCCCAGCATTTT
TRBJ2-7,TRBD2,TRBV4-2,-,CASSQGLSGGYEQYF,TGTGCCAGCAGCCAAGGGCTGAGCGGGGGTTACGAGCAGTACTTC
TRBJ2-7,TRBD1,TRBV2,-,CASYGTATYEQYF,TGTGCCAGCTACGGGACAGCCACCTACGAGCAGTACTTC
TRBJ1-5,-,TRBV6-5,-,CASSIRVGSNQPQHF,TGTGCCAGCAGCATCAGGGTCGGGAGCAATCAGCCCCAGCATTTT
TRBJ1-1,-,TRBV7-9,-,CASSFEAAEAFF,TGTGCCAGCAGCTTTGAAGCTGCTGAAGCTTTCTTT
TRBJ1-5,-,TRBV6-7,-,CASILQWVDQPQHF,TGTGCCAGCATCTTACAGTGGGTGGATCAGCCCCAGCATTTT
TRBJ2-7,TRBD1,TRBV2,-,CASGLTGAFYEQYF,TGTGCCAGCGGATTGACAGGGGCCTTCTACGAGCAGTACTTC
TRBJ1-1,-,TRBV6-7,-,CASSYRGKATEAFF,TGTGCCAGCAGTTACAGGGGGAAGGCCACTGAAGCTTTCTTT
TRBJ1-2,-,TRBV11-2,-,CASSPVQGLRKFGYTF,TGTGCCAGCAGCCCGGTTCAGGGGCTGAGAAAGTTTGGCTACACCTTC